A single sample is the source of the 22 T cell receptor beta chains below, sequenced in a study of cytomegalovirus exposure and HLA in healthy donors. PCR was performed using 60 Vbeta and 13 Jbeta primers. Sequencing was performed with immunoSEQ multiplex PCR; in TCRdb, only in-frame clones are kept and a portion is missing. In the table there are 170,000 or so clones, about 86% of which are singletons. What was sequenced was PBMCs. The receptor set was obtained from a woman aged 25 to 39 in good health and CMV-seronegative.

The rearrangement uses TRBV9 and TRBJ1-1; maybe TRBD1 (6 bases). The CDR3 has 13 residues. V lost 8 bases, J lost 1 base, and 12 bases lay in between. Germline V lookup: CDR1 SGDLS, CDR2 YYNGEE. This CDR3 reads CASGQGSNTEAFF. CDR3 DNA: TGTGCCAGTGGGCAGGGGTCGAACACTGAAGCTTTCTTT. The full variable domain, completed using reference TRBV9 and TRBJ1-1, is DSGVTQTPKHLITATGQRVTLRCSPRSGDLSVYWYQQSLDQGLQFLIQYYNGEERAKGNILERFSAQQFPDLHSELNLSSLELGDSALYFCASGQGSNTEAFFGQGTRLTVV.

This clone was picked up one time. The rearrangement uses TRBV4-1 and TRBJ1-5; a possible D gene is TRBD1 (6 bases). Per germline, CDR1 MGHRA and CDR2 YSYEKL. CDR3 length equals 19 residues. The V and J ends lost 0 bases and 5 bases respectively, with 23 bases between them. The CDR3 here is CASSQEWDTHGGIYQPQHF. The CDR3 region has the DNA TGCGCCAGCAGCCAAGAATGGGACACCCACGGAGGAATATATCAGCCCCAGCATTTT.

V gene TRBV6-6 combines with J gene TRBJ1-2; possible D gene TRBD1, 6 bases. The germline V gene has CDR1 MNHNY and CDR2 SVGAGI (reference sequence). V was pared by 6 bases and J by 4 bases, with 12 bases between. The CDR3 extends over 13 amino acids. This chain's CDR3 is CASRNRAFYGYTF. The CDR3 coding sequence is TGTGCCAGCAGAAACAGGGCCTTCTATGGCTACACCTTC.

The table lists this clone with a count of one. The chain links TRBV6-1 to TRBJ2-3, with 8 bases identical to TRBD2. CDR1 is MNHNS, CDR2 SASEGT, per germline. The CDR3 spans 15 residues. With V trimmed by 6 bases and J by 4 bases, 9 bases remained unmatched. The CDR3 DNA sequence: TGTGCCAGCAGGACGAGCGGGAGTCGGGCAGATACGCAGTATTTT. It encodes CASRTSGSRADTQYF.

The V gene is TRBV4-3, the J gene TRBJ1-3; 7 bases map to TRBD1. J lost 4 bases, V lost 2 bases, and 2 bases had no gene match. Germline V gives CDR1 LGHNA, CDR2 YSLEER. The CDR3 contains 14 residues. CDR3 amino acids: CASSQQGEGNTIYF. In DNA, the CDR3 is TGCGCCAGCAGCCAACAGGGGGAAGGAAACACCATATATTTT.

This clone was seen a few times. CDR3 amino acids: CASSPVRDYEQYF. Here the CDR3 DNA reads TGTGCCAGCAGTCCCGTTCGGGACTACGAGCAGTACTTC. This chain links TRBV6-1 with TRBJ2-7, with D maybe TRBD2 (5 bases). Germline V gene sequence: CDR1 MNHNS, CDR2 SASEGT. The CDR3 totals 13 residues. V dropped 5 bases and J dropped 3 bases, with 11 bases sitting between them.

This chain connects TRBV28 to TRBJ1-2; 7 nucleotides align to TRBD1. CDR1 is MDHEN, CDR2 SYDVKM, per germline. J gave up 0 bases and V 5 bases, and 12 bases lay outside the gene matches. The CDR3 consists of 17 residues. Here the CDR3 DNA reads TGTGCCAGCAGTCACAGATTAGGACAGGAACCTAACTATGGCTACACCTTC. Encoded protein: CASSHRLGQEPNYGYTF.

The chain has TRBV6-5 and TRBJ1-4, with 9 bases fitting TRBD1. In germline, CDR1 is MNHEY, CDR2 SVGAGI. J gave up 4 bases and V 5 bases, and 5 bases lay outside the gene matches. The CDR3 extends over 15 amino acids. CDR3 sequence: CASSTPGQGNEKLFF. The CDR3 nucleotides are TGTGCCAGCAGTACTCCGGGACAGGGTAATGAAAAACTGTTTTTT.

The chain has TRBV27 and TRBJ1-2; 9 bases are a match to TRBD1. V was pared by 2 bases and J by 6 bases, with 7 bases of the junction left unmatched. This CDR3 is 15 amino acids long. CDR1 MNHEY and CDR2 SMNVEV come from the germline V gene (reference sequence). In nucleotides, the CDR3 is TGTGCCAGCAGTTTACGGACAGGGGTAGTAAATGGCTACACCTTC. As protein: CASSLRTGVVNGYTF.

This chain links TRBV7-9 with TRBJ1-2, with a weak D call TRBD1 (5 bases). CDR3 size: 13 residues. Between the trimmed V and J ends, which lost 0 bases and 7 bases, there was a span of 9 bases. CDR1 SEHNR and CDR2 FQNEAQ come from the germline V gene (reference sequence). Written as DNA, the CDR3 is TGTGCCAGCAGCTTAGCAGCAGGGTTTGGCTACACCTTC. Its protein is CASSLAAGFGYTF.

V and J are TRBV6-1 and TRBJ2-7; D possibly corresponds to TRBD1 (5 bases). The germline V gene encodes CDR1 MNHNS and CDR2 SASEGT. This CDR3 is 14 amino acids long. The V gene lost 3 bases and the J gene lost 2 bases, with 11 bases spanning the gap. As DNA, the CDR3 is TGTGCCAGCAGTGACCCAGGGATCCCCTACGAGCAGTACTTC. Its translation: CASSDPGIPYEQYF.

The J gene is TRBJ2-4, the V gene TRBV28, with TRBD1 matching over 7 bases. With V trimmed by 2 bases and J by 2 bases, 9 bases remained unmatched. CDR1 is MDHEN and CDR2 is SYDVKM in the germline V gene. This CDR3 contains 17 residues. CDR3 in DNA: TGTGCCAGCAGTTTACACCCCCGACAGGGTACCAAAAACATTCAGTACTTC. Its protein product is CASSLHPRQGTKNIQYF.

The rearrangement links TRBV28 to TRBJ1-5; possibly TRBD1 for D (5 bases). Trimming cost V 6 bases and J 0 bases, with 9 bases left between them. The CDR3 totals 14 residues. Germline-derived CDR1 and CDR2 are MDHEN and SYDVKM. The CDR3 reads CASRLQVSNQPQHF. In DNA form, the CDR3 reads TGTGCCAGCAGGTTACAGGTTAGCAATCAGCCCCAGCATTTT.

The chain has TRBV5-4 and TRBJ2-5, with D perhaps matching TRBD2 (6 bases). The CDR3 covers 15 residues. V lost 0 bases and J lost 3, with 12 bases in between. CDR1 and CDR2 (germline): SGHNT, YYREEE (reference sequence). CDR3 nucleotides: TGTGCCAGCAGCTTGGCCCTGGGACTGAAAGAGACCCAGTACTTC. It is translated as CASSLALGLKETQYF.

The chain is built from TRBV28 and TRBJ2-3; 7 positions match TRBD1. The CDR3 has 18 residues. V was pared by 6 bases and J by 0 bases, with 15 bases of the junction left unmatched. CDR1 MDHEN and CDR2 SYDVKM come from the germline V gene. The CDR3 nucleotides read TGTGCCAGCAGCTTAAACAGGGGACATCGTCAGAGCACAGATACGCAGTATTTT. Translated: CASSLNRGHRQSTDTQYF.

The chain joins TRBV7-2 to TRBJ1-1; TRBD1 is a possible D gene (5 bases). The CDR3 totals 12 residues. The germline V gene encodes CDR1 SGHTA and CDR2 FQGNSA. The germline V and J ends were trimmed by 10 bases and 6 bases, with 15 bases remaining between them. This chain's CDR3 is CAIWGGISEAFF. The CDR3 region has the DNA TGTGCCATTTGGGGGGGTATATCTGAAGCTTTCTTT.

The V and J genes are TRBV12-5 and TRBJ2-1; 7 bases align to TRBD1. The CDR3 contains 14 residues. CDR1 and CDR2 from the germline V gene are LGHNT and FRNRAP. Trimming at V came to 4 bases and at J to 2 bases, leaving 2 bases not matched to a gene. This CDR3 reads CASGSGTAYNEQFF. DNA for the CDR3: TGTGCTAGTGGTTCGGGGACAGCCTACAATGAGCAGTTCTTC.

The chain employs TRBV5-1 and TRBJ2-1; TRBD1 matches at 9 bases. The CDR3 runs to 15 residues. Germline loops: CDR1 SGHRS, CDR2 YFSETQ. The J segment lost 5 bases and the V segment lost 4 bases, leaving 7 bases of the junction unmatched. CDR3 coding DNA: TGCGCCAGCAGCGGAGGGACAGGGAGCAACAATGAGCAGTTCTTC. This sequence encodes CASSGGTGSNNEQFF.

The chain joins TRBV19 to TRBJ2-6, with D maybe TRBD2 (5 bases). The CDR3 spans 18 residues. Per the germline V gene, CDR1 is LNHDA and CDR2 is SQIVND (reference sequence). Trimming left V 3 bases short and J 0 bases short, with 15 bases between. CDR3 in amino acids: CASSIDYEISSGANVLTF. As DNA, the CDR3 is TGTGCCAGTAGTATCGACTACGAAATCAGCTCTGGGGCCAACGTCCTGACTTTC.

The rearrangement uses TRBV5-1 and TRBJ2-3, with 11 bases aligning to TRBD2. Germline assignment: CDR1 SGHRS and CDR2 YFSETQ. Trimming removed 4 bases from V and 1 base from J; junction bases left unmatched: 5. This CDR3 is built from 16 residues. This chain's CDR3 is CASSLGTSGRTDTQYF. The CDR3, as DNA: TGCGCCAGCAGCCTAGGGACTAGCGGCCGCACAGATACGCAGTATTTT.

V is TRBV9 and J is TRBJ1-6; TRBD1 might be the D (6 bases). The CDR3 runs 16 residues. Trimming shortened V by 4 bases and J by 6 bases, and 17 bases separated the two germline ends. CDR1 and CDR2 from the germline V gene are SGDLS and YYNGEE. The CDR3 DNA is TGTGCCAGCAGCTTAGGGGGGGGCGTGAGTAATTCACCCCTCCACTTT. Amino acids: CASSLGGGVSNSPLHF.

V is TRBV28 and J is TRBJ1-5, with 11 bases that match TRBD1. The V and J ends lost 3 bases and 6 bases, in that order; junction bases with no gene match: 13. Per the germline V gene, CDR1 is MDHEN and CDR2 is SYDVKM. The CDR3 sequence is 18 residues long. Written as DNA, the CDR3 is TGTGCCAGCAGTTTTCCCTCGAGGACAGGGGGCTCGAGTCAGCCCCAGCATTTT. Translation: CASSFPSRTGGSSQPQHF.